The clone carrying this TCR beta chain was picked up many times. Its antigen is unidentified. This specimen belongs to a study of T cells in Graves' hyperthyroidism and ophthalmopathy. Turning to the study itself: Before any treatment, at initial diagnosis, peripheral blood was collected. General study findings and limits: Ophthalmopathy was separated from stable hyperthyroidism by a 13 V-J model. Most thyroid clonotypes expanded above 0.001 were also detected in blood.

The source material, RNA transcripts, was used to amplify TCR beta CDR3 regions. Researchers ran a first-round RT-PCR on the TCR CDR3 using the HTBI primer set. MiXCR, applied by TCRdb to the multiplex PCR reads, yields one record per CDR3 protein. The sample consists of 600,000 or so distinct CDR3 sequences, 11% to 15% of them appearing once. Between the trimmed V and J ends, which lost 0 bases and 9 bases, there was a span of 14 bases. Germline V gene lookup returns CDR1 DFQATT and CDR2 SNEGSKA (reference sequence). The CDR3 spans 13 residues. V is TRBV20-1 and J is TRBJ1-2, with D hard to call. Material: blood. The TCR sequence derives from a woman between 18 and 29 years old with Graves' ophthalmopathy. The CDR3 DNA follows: TGCAGTGCTAGAGATTATCAAAGGGCTCGCTACACCTTC. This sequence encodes CSARDYQRARYTF.